These 16 T cell receptor beta chains came from one sample sequenced in a study of CD8 T cells in Susac syndrome. A quantity of roughly 0.5 to 1 ug RNA underwent reverse transcription using random hexamers. MiXCR, run by TCRdb on the immunoSEQ multiplex PCR reads, gives a single entry per CDR3 protein. The table lists about 210,000 distinct CDR3 sequences, approximately 95% of them singletons, with about 0.088% in the top ten. The specimen was CD4+ T cells from PBMCs. All receptors come from a human donor with multiple sclerosis.

The chain employs TRBV4-2 and TRBJ2-7; 13 nucleotides align to TRBD2. The V segment lost 4 bases and the J segment 3 bases; nucleotides outside the gene matches: 6. Germline-derived CDR1 and CDR2 are LGHNA and YNFKEQ. This CDR3 is 16 amino acids long. CDR3 sequence (DNA): TGTGCCAGCAGCCGGGGACTAGCGGGGAGAAACTACGAGCAGTACTTC. Encoded protein: CASSRGLAGRNYEQYF.

The chain's CDR3 is CASSFVPGGETQYF. In DNA, the CDR3 is TGTGCCAGCAGCTTTGTTCCGGGAGGAGAGACCCAGTACTTC. The V call is TRBV7-8, the J call TRBJ2-5; 7 nucleotides align to TRBD2. This CDR3 region has 14 residues. The germline V gene encodes CDR1 SGHVS and CDR2 FQNEAQ. The V segment lost 3 bases and the J segment 4 bases; nucleotides outside the gene matches: 5.

This CDR3 is CASSTGTSGSQYF. In DNA, the CDR3 is TGTGCCAGCAGTACCGGGACTAGCGGGAGTCAGTACTTC. The chain is built from TRBV27 and TRBJ2-5, with 14 bases identical to TRBD2. This CDR3 spans 13 amino acids. Germline V CDR1 and CDR2: MNHEY, SMNVEV (reference sequence). The V gene end was trimmed by 5 bases and the J gene end by 11 bases; junction bases not matched to a gene: 4.

In this sample, this clonotype turned up once. The chain recombines TRBV29-1 with TRBJ1-2; D may be TRBD1 (5 bases). V was cut by 4 bases and J by 4 bases, with 16 bases left in between. Germline V lookup: CDR1 SQVTM, CDR2 ANQGSEA. This CDR3 is 14 amino acids long. CDR3 amino acids: CSVVPHDSTYGYTF. CDR3 bases: TGCAGCGTTGTTCCCCACGACAGCACCTATGGCTACACCTTC.

The rearrangement uses TRBV28 and TRBJ2-1; 16 nucleotides match TRBD2. Trimming cost V 10 bases and J 7 bases; bases outside gene matches: 10. The germline V gene encodes CDR1 MDHEN and CDR2 SYDVKM. CDR3 length: 16 amino acids. In nucleotides, the CDR3 is TGTGCCACCATAGTATCGGGACTAGCGGGAGGGAATGAGCAGTTCTTC. This gives the protein CATIVSGLAGGNEQFF.

The V and J genes are TRBV7-2 and TRBJ2-1; 9 nucleotides align to TRBD2. The CDR3 runs 13 residues. Germline values: CDR1 SGHTA, CDR2 FQGNSA. With 5 bases clipped from V and 14 bases from J, the junction kept 10 bases outside the gene matches. CDR3 region: CASSLKRAGGEFF. CDR3 nucleotide sequence: TGTGCCAGCAGCCTAAAGCGGGCGGGAGGGGAGTTCTTC.

This chain uses TRBV12-5 with TRBJ2-1; D remains ambiguous. In germline, CDR1 is LGHNT, CDR2 FRNRAP. This CDR3 contains 12 residues. V lost 5 bases and J 7 bases, leaving 9 bases between the germline ends. CDR3 loop: CASGQLWNEQFF. As DNA, the CDR3 is TGTGCTAGTGGTCAACTGTGGAATGAGCAGTTCTTC.

The chain recombines TRBV29-1 with TRBJ2-5; TRBD2 agrees at 7 bases. V trimming: 4 bases; J trimming: 5 bases; junction bases outside the gene matches: 7. The CDR3 has 13 residues. In germline, CDR1 is SQVTM, CDR2 ANQGSEA. The CDR3 DNA reads as TGCAGCGTTGGCCTAGCGGTGGAGGAGACCCAGTACTTC. Its translation is CSVGLAVEETQYF. Variable domain in full (rest from reference TRBV29-1 and TRBJ2-5): SAVISQKPSRDICQRGTSLTIQCQVDSQVTMMFWYRQQPGQSLTLIATANQGSEATYESGFVIDKFPISRPNLTFSTLTVSNMSPEDSSIYLCSVGLAVEETQYFGPGTRLLVL.

The chain uses TRBV20-1 and TRBJ1-2; 7 bases line up with TRBD1. The CDR3 is 12 residues long. Germline assignment: CDR1 DFQATT and CDR2 SNEGSKA (reference sequence). J lost 4 bases, V lost 7 bases, and 6 bases had no gene match. CDR3 sequence reads: CSVTGHGYGYTF. CDR3 in DNA: TGCAGTGTGACAGGGCATGGCTATGGCTACACCTTC.

The V and J genes are TRBV2 and TRBJ2-1, with 12 bases aligning to TRBD2. The CDR3 runs 16 residues. V gave up 6 bases and J gave up 7 bases; unmatched junction bases: 10. Germline-derived CDR1 and CDR2 are SNHLY and FYNNEI. This CDR3 is CASRPPGLAGRNEQFF. CDR3 sequence (DNA): TGTGCCAGCAGACCCCCCGGACTAGCGGGACGAAATGAGCAGTTCTTC.

The rearrangement links TRBV29-1 to TRBJ2-6; D is perhaps TRBD1 (6 bases). Looked up from germline, CDR1 is SQVTM and CDR2 is ANQGSEA. CDR3 length equals 17 residues. V dropped 8 bases and J dropped 0 bases, with 20 bases sitting between them. CDR3 coding DNA: TGCAGCCCTGGGGGACACCTGACCCTCTCTGGGGCCAACGTCCTGACTTTC. This sequence encodes CSPGGHLTLSGANVLTF.

The chain has TRBV12-3 or TRBV12-4 and TRBJ1-5; 7 bases are shared with TRBD1. V lost 6 bases and J lost 4; bases outside the gene matches: 9. This CDR3 spans 15 amino acids. The CDR3 spells CASSHAPGGNQPQHF. CDR3 coding DNA: TGTGCCAGCAGCCACGCCCCAGGGGGGAATCAGCCCCAGCATTTT.

V usage is TRBV29-1 and J usage is TRBJ2-1; D unclear. Trimming removed 4 bases from V and 8 bases from J, with 12 bases in between. The CDR3 has 12 residues. CDR1 SQVTM and CDR2 ANQGSEA come from the germline V gene. CDR3 nucleotides: TGCAGCGTTGTTCTTGTGGGCTATGAGCAGTTCTTC. It codes for CSVVLVGYEQFF.

The gene calls are TRBV23-1 and TRBJ1-2; 8 bases are shared with TRBD1. TRBV23-1 is assigned to the ORF class and has an uncertain function. The CDR3 consists of 16 residues. J lost 1 base, V lost 2 bases, and 6 bases had no gene match. This CDR3 reads CASSQLCRGLNYGYTF. As DNA, the CDR3 is TGCGCCAGCAGTCAACTCTGCAGGGGGCTTAACTATGGCTACACCTTC.

The genes are TRBV19 and TRBJ2-1, with a weak D call TRBD2 (5 bases). Trimming took 5 bases from V and 10 from J, leaving 15 bases between them. The CDR3 covers 13 residues. Germline assignment: CDR1 LNHDA and CDR2 SQIVND (reference sequence). In DNA form, the CDR3 reads TGTGCCAGTAGTGCCGGACCAACGGGGGAGCAGTTCTTC. Protein product: CASSAGPTGEQFF.

This sequence joins TRBV7-3 and TRBJ2-1; 8 nucleotides match TRBD2. The V and J ends lost 3 bases and 7 bases, in that order; junction bases with no gene match: 8. Germline values: CDR1 SGHTA, CDR2 FQGTGA. CDR3 length: 15 residues. The CDR3 is CASSFYSGKGNEQFF. The DNA of the CDR3 is TGTGCCAGCAGCTTTTATAGCGGGAAAGGAAATGAGCAGTTCTTC.